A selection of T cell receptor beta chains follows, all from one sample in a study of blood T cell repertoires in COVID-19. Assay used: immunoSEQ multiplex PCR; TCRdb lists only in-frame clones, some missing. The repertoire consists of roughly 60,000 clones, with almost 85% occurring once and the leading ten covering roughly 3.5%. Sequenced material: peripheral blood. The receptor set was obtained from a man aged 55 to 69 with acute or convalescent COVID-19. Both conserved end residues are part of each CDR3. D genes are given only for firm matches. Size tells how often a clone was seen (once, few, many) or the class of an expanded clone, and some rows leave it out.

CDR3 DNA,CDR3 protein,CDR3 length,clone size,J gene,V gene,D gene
TGTGCTAGTGGCTCCGGACTGTATAGCAATCAGCCCCAGCATTTT,CASGSGLYSNQPQHF,15,.,TRBJ1-5,TRBV12-5,.
TGTGCCAGCAGTTTAGGGCAGGGAACCCACAATGAGCAGTTCTTC,CASSLGQGTHNEQFF,15,.,TRBJ2-1,TRBV27,.
TGTGCCAGCAGTTGGGGGGAGACTGAAGCTTTCTTT,CASSWGETEAFF,12,.,TRBJ1-1,TRBV12-3/TRBV12-4,.
TGTGCCAGCAGTGAAGAGCGGGGGGCCCCAGAGACCCAGTACTTC,CASSEERGAPETQYF,15,once,TRBJ2-5,TRBV6-1,TRBD2
TGTGCCAGCAGCCTTCTCCCGGGGCAGCCCCAGCATTTT,CASSLLPGQPQHF,13,.,TRBJ1-5,TRBV27,.
TGTGCCAGCAGCCGTCTAGTTGACGGCTCTGAAGCTTTCTTT,CASSRLVDGSEAFF,14,few,TRBJ1-1,TRBV6-5,.
TGCGCCAGCAGCTTGCCTCCTGACTATGGCTACACCTTC,CASSLPPDYGYTF,13,.,TRBJ1-2,TRBV5-1,.
TGTGCCACCAGCAGAGTTGCCAGGGGAAGGGACACCATATATTTT,CATSRVARGRDTIYF,15,.,TRBJ1-3,TRBV15,.
TGTGCCAGCAGGGGGGCAGGGGGAGACTATGGCTACACCTTC,CASRGAGGDYGYTF,14,.,TRBJ1-2,TRBV6-5,TRBD1
TGTGCCAGCAGCCACGGACAGGGGGCGATCGGGGAGCTGTTTTTT,CASSHGQGAIGELFF,15,once,TRBJ2-2,TRBV7-9,TRBD1
TGTGCCAGCAGCTTAGTAGGTGGGACTAGCGGACTGCTCGGGTACTTC,CASSLVGGTSGLLGYF,16,.,TRBJ2-7,TRBV7-2,TRBD2
TGCGCCAGCCGGAGACAGGGTGATTCACCCCTCCACTTT,CASRRQGDSPLHF,13,.,TRBJ1-6,TRBV10-2,TRBD1
TGTGCCAGCGGACGGGGTTCTGAAGCTTTCTTT,CASGRGSEAFF,11,.,TRBJ1-1,TRBV7-3,.
TGTGCCAGCAGTGCTACAGGCTCCGGGGCCAACGTCCTGACTTTC,CASSATGSGANVLTF,15,.,TRBJ2-6,TRBV6-2/TRBV6-3,.
TGTGCCAGCAGTGAACTAGGTAGCGGGGGATATGGCACAGATACGCAGTATTTT,CASSELGSGGYGTDTQYF,18,.,TRBJ2-3,TRBV6-1,TRBD2
TGTGCCAGCAGCCCCACAGGGCTCCAAGAGACCCAGTACTTC,CASSPTGLQETQYF,14,.,TRBJ2-5,TRBV7-3,.
TGTGCCACCAGTGATCACTGGAGCGGGGGTGGGAATGAGCAGTTCTTC,CATSDHWSGGGNEQFF,16,.,TRBJ2-1,TRBV24-1,TRBD2
TGTGCCAGCAACGCCTTGGACAGGGGCTTATATGGCTACACCTTC,CASNALDRGLYGYTF,15,few,TRBJ1-2,TRBV6-5,TRBD1
TGTGCCAGCAGCCCTGGGGGCCATCCAGAGGGTGAAAAACTGTTTTTT,CASSPGGHPEGEKLFF,16,.,TRBJ1-4,TRBV28,.
TGTGCCAGCAGACAGGGGATTGTGGAGACCCAGTACTTC,CASRQGIVETQYF,13,.,TRBJ2-5,TRBV6-5,TRBD1
TGTGCCAGCAGTCGAGACTATAACACCGGGGAGCTGTTTTTT,CASSRDYNTGELFF,14,.,TRBJ2-2,TRBV2,.